This T cell receptor beta chain was retrieved from a study of identical twins. Each CDR3 protein gets one entry after TCRdb re-called the 5' RACE reads with MiXCR. This table holds about 520,000 distinct CDR3 sequences, 22% found once. Trimming at V came to 5 bases and at J to 5 bases, leaving 8 bases not matched to a gene. This CDR3 is 16 amino acids long. This same sample was also part of a study on T cells expressing NK-cell markers.

The J gene is TRBJ2-3, the V gene TRBV12-3 or TRBV12-4; 12 nucleotides align to TRBD2. This sequence originates from a young woman in good health. The sample taken for sequencing was CD4+ T cells sorted from blood. CDR3 sequence: CASSPLAGGQGDTQYF. DNA for the CDR3: TGTGCCAGCAGTCCCCTAGCGGGGGGGCAGGGAGATACGCAGTATTTT.